This T cell receptor (beta chain) came from a study of CD4 T cells in relation to SARS-CoV-2 and coronaviruses. Overall study context: After nine to eleven days of antigen culture, PBMC TCR beta CDR3s were sequenced. Overall study results and limits: Roughly three fifths of donors had memory CD4+ clonotypes crossrecognizing SARS-CoV-2 and common cold coronavirus spike.

Before the COVID-19 pandemic, during about 2011-2019, CD4+ T cells were taken from unexposed donors. The cells were cultured for 10 days before CD4+ T cells were isolated. As cell numbers allowed, unexposed-donor CD4+ T cells faced SARS-CoV-2 S/N and four cold-coronavirus spikes. Cultures held under 2.5 million PBMCs per well with around 9.8 IU/ml IL-2. CDR3 length equals 12 residues. CDR1 is SGHRS and CDR2 is YFSETQ in the germline V gene. The V gene lost 5 bases and the J gene lost 10 bases, with 13 bases spanning the gap. To note about this clone: Its antigen is undetermined.

Method: immunoSEQ multiplex PCR; TCRdb's copy keeps in-frame clones and lacks some. The table has around 20,000 clones, around 72% seen once. The sample comprised CD4+ T cells from PBMCs, cultured in vitro. This clonotype originated in a human donor in good health. The chain is built from TRBV5-1 and TRBJ2-1, with D possibly being TRBD1 (5 bases). The CDR3 spells CASSPDRHEQFF. CDR3 in DNA: TGCGCCAGCAGTCCCGACAGACACGAGCAGTTCTTC.